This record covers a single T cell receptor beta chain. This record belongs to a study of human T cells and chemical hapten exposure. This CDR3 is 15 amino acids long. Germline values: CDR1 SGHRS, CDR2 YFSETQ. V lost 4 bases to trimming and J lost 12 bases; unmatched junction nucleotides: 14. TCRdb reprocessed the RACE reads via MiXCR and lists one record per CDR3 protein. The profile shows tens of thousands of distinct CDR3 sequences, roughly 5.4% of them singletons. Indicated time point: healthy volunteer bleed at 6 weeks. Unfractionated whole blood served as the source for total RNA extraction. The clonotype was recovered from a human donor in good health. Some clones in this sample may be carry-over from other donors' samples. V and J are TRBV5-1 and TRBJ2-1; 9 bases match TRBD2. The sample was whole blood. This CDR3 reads CASSTGLADGGGQFF. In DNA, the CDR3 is TGCGCCAGCAGCACGGGACTAGCTGACGGGGGAGGGCAGTTCTTC.